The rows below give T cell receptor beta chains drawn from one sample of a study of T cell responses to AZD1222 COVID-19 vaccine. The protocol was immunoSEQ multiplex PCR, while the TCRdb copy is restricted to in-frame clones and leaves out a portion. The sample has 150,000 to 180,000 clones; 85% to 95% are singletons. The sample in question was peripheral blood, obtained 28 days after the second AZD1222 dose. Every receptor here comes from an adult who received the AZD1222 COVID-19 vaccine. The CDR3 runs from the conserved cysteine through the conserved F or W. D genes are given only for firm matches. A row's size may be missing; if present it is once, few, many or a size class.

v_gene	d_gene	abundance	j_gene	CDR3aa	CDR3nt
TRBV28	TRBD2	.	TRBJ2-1	CASRAGTYNEQFF	TGTGCCAGCAGAGCGGGGACCTACAATGAGCAGTTCTTC
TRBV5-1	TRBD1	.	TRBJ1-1	CASSPTGTANSRYTEAFF	TGCGCCAGCAGCCCAACCGGGACAGCCAATTCTCGGTACACTGAAGCTTTCTTT
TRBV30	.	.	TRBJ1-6	CAWSVIAGPRNNSPLHF	TGTGCCTGGAGTGTAATAGCCGGGCCCCGCAATAATTCACCCCTCCACTTT
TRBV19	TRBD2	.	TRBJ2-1	CATRSGREGRRQFF	TGTGCCACCCGAAGTGGGCGGGAGGGCCGAAGGCAGTTCTTC
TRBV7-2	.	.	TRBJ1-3	CASSSRGGQGNTIYF	TGTGCCAGCAGCTCCCGTGGTGGGCAGGGAAACACCATATATTTT
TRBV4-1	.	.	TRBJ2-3	CASSVAGRTDTQYF	TGCGCCAGCAGCGTGGCGGGACGCACAGATACGCAGTATTTT
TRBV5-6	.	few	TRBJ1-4	CASSAWVGDEKLFF	TGTGCCAGCAGCGCCTGGGTGGGGGATGAAAAACTGTTTTTT
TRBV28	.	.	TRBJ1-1	CASRTRRRGKTEAFF	TGTGCCAGCAGGACCCGCCGGCGGGGGAAAACTGAAGCTTTCTTT
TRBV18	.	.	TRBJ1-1	CASSTGLNTEAFF	TGTGCCAGTTCCACAGGGTTGAACACTGAAGCTTTCTTT
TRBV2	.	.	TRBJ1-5	CASSAVNQPQHF	TGTGCCAGCAGTGCAGTCAATCAGCCCCAGCATTTT
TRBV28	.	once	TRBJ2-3	CASSITGTGRGTQYF	TGTGCCAGCAGTATTACGGGGACTGGGCGGGGTACGCAGTATTTT
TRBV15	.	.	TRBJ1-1	CATSRDRGQNTEAFF	TGTGCCACCAGCAGAGATAGGGGACAGAACACTGAAGCTTTCTTT
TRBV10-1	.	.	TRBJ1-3	CASSEFDRTGNTIYF	TGCGCCAGCAGTGAGTTTGACAGGACTGGAAACACCATATATTTT
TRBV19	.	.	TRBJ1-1	CASSKRGITEAFF	TGTGCCAGTAGTAAGAGGGGGATCACTGAAGCTTTCTTT
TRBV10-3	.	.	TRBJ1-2	CAIKGPSHGYTF	TGTGCCATCAAAGGTCCCTCTCATGGCTACACCTTC
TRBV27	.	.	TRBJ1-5	CASSLTALGNQPQHF	TGTGCCAGCAGTTTAACAGCCTTAGGCAATCAGCCCCAGCATTTT
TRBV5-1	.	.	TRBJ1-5	CASSPNFGSNQPQHF	TGCGCCAGCAGCCCGAATTTCGGTAGCAATCAGCCCCAGCATTTT
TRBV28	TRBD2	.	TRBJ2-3	CAIRSGRALDTQYF	TGTGCCATCAGATCCGGGAGGGCCCTAGATACGCAGTATTTT
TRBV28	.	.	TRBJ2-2	CASSSQLSGLINTGELFF	TGTGCCAGCAGTTCCCAACTTTCGGGACTCATAAACACCGGGGAGCTGTTTTTT
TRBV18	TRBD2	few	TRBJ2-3	CASSSIASGGTDTQYF	TGTGCCAGCTCATCCATTGCTAGCGGGGGCACAGATACGCAGTATTTT
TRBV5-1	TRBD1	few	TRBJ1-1	CASSHDRADTEAFF	TGCGCCAGCAGCCACGACAGGGCGGACACTGAAGCTTTCTTT
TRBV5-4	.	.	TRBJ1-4	CASSLRGRDEKLFF	TGTGCCAGCAGCTTGCGGGGGAGGGATGAAAAACTGTTTTTT
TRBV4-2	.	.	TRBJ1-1	CASSQQLMNTEAFF	TGTGCCAGCAGCCAACAGCTGATGAACACTGAAGCTTTCTTT
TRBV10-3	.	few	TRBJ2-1	CAISDTTYEQFF	TGTGCCATCAGTGACACGACTTATGAGCAGTTCTTC
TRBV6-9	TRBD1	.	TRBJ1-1	CASTPLGQGGTEAFF	TGTGCCAGCACCCCCCTCGGACAGGGAGGGACTGAAGCTTTCTTT
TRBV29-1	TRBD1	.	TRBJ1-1	CSVAGQGSNTEAFF	TGCAGCGTTGCGGGACAGGGGTCAAACACTGAAGCTTTCTTT
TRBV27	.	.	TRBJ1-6	CASSSPQAWSPLHF	TGTGCCAGCAGTTCCCCACAGGCCTGGTCACCCCTCCACTTT
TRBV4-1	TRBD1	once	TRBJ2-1	CASSQEDRGYNEQFF	TGCGCCAGCAGCCAAGAGGACAGGGGGTACAATGAGCAGTTCTTC
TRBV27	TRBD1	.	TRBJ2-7	CASSSRDRVGYEQYF	TGTGCCAGCAGTTCCAGGGACAGGGTGGGCTACGAGCAGTACTTC
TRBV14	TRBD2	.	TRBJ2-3	CASSQEKWLAGGPGTQYF	TGTGCCAGCAGCCAAGAGAAATGGCTAGCGGGAGGGCCAGGCACGCAGTATTTT
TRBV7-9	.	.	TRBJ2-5	CASSLDPGLSETQYF	TGTGCCAGCAGCTTAGATCCAGGATTAAGCGAGACCCAGTACTTC